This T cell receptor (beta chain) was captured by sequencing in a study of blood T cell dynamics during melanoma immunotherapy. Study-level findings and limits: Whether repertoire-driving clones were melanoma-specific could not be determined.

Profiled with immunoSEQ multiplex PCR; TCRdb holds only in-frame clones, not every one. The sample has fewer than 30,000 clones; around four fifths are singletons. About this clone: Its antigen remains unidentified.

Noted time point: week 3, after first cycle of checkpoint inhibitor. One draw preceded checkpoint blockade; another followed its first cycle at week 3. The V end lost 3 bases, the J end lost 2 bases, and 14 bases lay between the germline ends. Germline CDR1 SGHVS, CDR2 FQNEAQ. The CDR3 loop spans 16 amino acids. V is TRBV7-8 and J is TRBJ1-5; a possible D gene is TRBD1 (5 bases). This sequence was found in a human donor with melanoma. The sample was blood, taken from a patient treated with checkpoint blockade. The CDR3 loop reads CASSFEQVAGNQPQHF. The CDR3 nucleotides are TGTGCCAGCAGCTTCGAACAGGTGGCGGGCAATCAGCCCCAGCATTTT. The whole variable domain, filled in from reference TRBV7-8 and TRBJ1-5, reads GAGVSQSPRYKVAKRGQDVALRCDPISGHVSLFWYQQALGQGPEFLTYFQNEAQLDKSGLPSDRFFAERPEGSVSTLKIQRTQQEDSAVYLCASSFEQVAGNQPQHFGDGTRLSIL.